The 14 T cell receptor beta chains below all came from one sample that was sequenced in a study of cytomegalovirus exposure and HLA in healthy donors. Using immunoSEQ multiplex PCR, the repertoire was profiled, and TCRdb retains in-frame clones only, with some absent. The sample contains 100,000 to 150,000 clones, roughly 86% of which appear only once. Material for sequencing was PBMCs. All receptors come from a man between 25 and 39 years old in good health and CMV-seronegative.

This chain joins TRBV6-6 and TRBJ1-2; no reliable D call. Looked up from germline, CDR1 is MNHNY and CDR2 is SVGAGI (reference sequence). This CDR3 comprises 12 residues. With 4 bases removed from V and 2 bases from J, the gap between germline ends came to 5 bases. Written as DNA, the CDR3 is TGTGCCAGCAGTTCCGGGAACTATGGCTACACCTTC. Its translation is CASSSGNYGYTF.

This chain connects TRBV2 to TRBJ1-4; perhaps TRBD1 as D (5 bases). With 4 bases removed from V and 8 bases from J, the gap between germline ends came to 14 bases. CDR1 and CDR2 (germline): SNHLY, FYNNEI. The CDR3 is made up of 14 amino acids. The CDR3 DNA reads TGTGCCAGCAGTGGAGGTCAGGGAGGAGAAAAACTGTTTTTT. Translating it yields CASSGGQGGEKLFF.

V and J are TRBV2 and TRBJ2-2, with D possibly TRBD1 on 5 matching bases. CDR3 length: 14 residues. Germline V gene sequence: CDR1 SNHLY, CDR2 FYNNEI. The ends were cut back, 7 bases at V and 1 base at J, with 10 bases in the middle. The CDR3 DNA sequence: TGTGCCAGCAAGGGGCACGGGAACACCGGGGAGCTGTTTTTT. Translation: CASKGHGNTGELFF. The entire variable domain, with the rest obtained from reference TRBV2 and TRBJ2-2, is as follows: EPEVTQTPSHQVTQMGQEVILRCVPISNHLYFYWYRQILGQKVEFLVSFYNNEISEKSEIFDDQFSVERPDGSNFTLKIRSTKLEDSAMYFCASKGHGNTGELFFGEGSRLTVL.

This clone was counted between two and nine times. The chain couples TRBV10-1 to TRBJ2-5, with TRBD1 as a possible D gene (6 bases). The germline V gene has CDR1 WNHNN and CDR2 SYGVQD (reference sequence). The CDR3 has 13 amino acids. Trimming shortened V by 6 bases and J by 4 bases, and 12 bases separated the two germline ends. In DNA form, the CDR3 reads TGCGCCAGCAGAGAACAGGGTGGAGAGACCCAGTACTTC. The encoded protein is CASREQGGETQYF.

This clone was picked up one time. The CDR3 region is CASSAPQGRNSPLHF. CDR3 DNA: TGTGCCAGCAGCGCTCCACAGGGTAGGAATTCACCCCTCCACTTT. The gene calls are TRBV5-6 and TRBJ1-6; possible D gene TRBD1, 6 bases. Germline CDR1 reads SGHDT; CDR2 reads YYEEEE. CDR3 length: 15 amino acids. Trimming shortened V by 4 bases and J by 7 bases, and 15 bases separated the two germline ends.

The chain is built from TRBV5-1 and TRBJ2-4; 9 bases line up with TRBD1. Trimming removed 5 bases from V and 5 bases from J; junction bases left unmatched: 8. Germline V gene sequence: CDR1 SGHRS, CDR2 YFSETQ. The CDR3 runs to 15 residues. CDR3 nucleotide sequence: TGCGCCAGCAGATCGACTAGGACAGGGGAAAACATTCAGTACTTC. As protein: CASRSTRTGENIQYF. Variable domain in full (rest from reference TRBV5-1 and TRBJ2-4): KAGVTQTPRYLIKTRGQQVTLSCSPISGHRSVSWYQQTPGQGLQFLFEYFSETQRNKGNFPGRFSGRQFSNSRSEMNVSTLELGDSALYLCASRSTRTGENIQYFGAGTRLSVL.

The CDR3 sequence: CASSPRDRPNTEAFF. In DNA, the CDR3 is TGTGCCAGCAGCCCACGGGACAGACCGAACACTGAAGCTTTCTTT. The genes are TRBV7-3 and TRBJ1-1; 7 nucleotides line up with TRBD1. The V gene's germline CDR1 is SGHTA and CDR2 FQGTGA. The junction had 7 bases not matched to a gene; V was cut back by 5 bases and J by 1 base. The CDR3 is 15 residues long.

The J gene is TRBJ2-1, the V gene TRBV27; the match to TRBD2 covers 10 bases. The V gene end was trimmed by 6 bases and the J gene end by 1 base; junction bases not matched to a gene: 6. The CDR3 spans 16 residues. CDR1 is MNHEY, CDR2 SMNVEV, per germline (reference sequence). The CDR3 coding sequence is TGTGCCAGCAGCCCCGGACTAGCGGTGTCCTACAATGAGCAGTTCTTC. This translates into CASSPGLAVSYNEQFF.

V and J are TRBV2 and TRBJ2-5; possible D gene TRBD2, 6 bases. This CDR3 has 13 residues. CDR1 and CDR2 (germline): SNHLY, FYNNEI. V was shortened by 0 bases and J by 7 bases, with 9 bases between the two germline ends. The CDR3: CASSEAGGRTQYF. CDR3 DNA: TGTGCCAGCAGTGAAGCGGGGGGTAGGACCCAGTACTTC. Using reference TRBV2 and TRBJ2-5 for the parts outside the CDR3, the full variable domain is EPEVTQTPSHQVTQMGQEVILRCVPISNHLYFYWYRQILGQKVEFLVSFYNNEISEKSEIFDDQFSVERPDGSNFTLKIRSTKLEDSAMYFCASSEAGGRTQYFGPGTRLLVL.

The chain combines TRBV20-1 with TRBJ2-7; D perhaps matches TRBD1 (6 bases). The germline V gene has CDR1 DFQATT and CDR2 SNEGSKA (reference sequence). CDR3 size: 11 residues. Trimming removed 1 base at V and 6 bases at J, with 7 bases between. The CDR3 here is CSARGDTEQYF. The CDR3 DNA reads TGCAGTGCTAGAGGGGACACCGAGCAGTACTTC.

This chain's CDR3 is CASSLGPVSAKNIQYF. The CDR3 DNA sequence: TGTGCCAGCAGCTTAGGTCCGGTTTCAGCCAAAAACATTCAGTACTTC. This rearrangement joins TRBV7-8 to TRBJ2-4; D not resolved. V gave up 1 base and J gave up 0 bases, with 10 bases separating them. Germline loops: CDR1 SGHVS, CDR2 FQNEAQ. The CDR3 spans 16 residues. The full variable domain, in which reference TRBV7-8 and TRBJ2-4 provide the parts outside the CDR3, is GAGVSQSPRYKVAKRGQDVALRCDPISGHVSLFWYQQALGQGPEFLTYFQNEAQLDKSGLPSDRFFAERPEGSVSTLKIQRTQQEDSAVYLCASSLGPVSAKNIQYFGAGTRLSVL.

This clone was counted a single time. This chain links TRBV9 with TRBJ1-4; D might be TRBD1 (5 bases). CDR1 and CDR2 (germline): SGDLS, YYNGEE. Trimming left V 3 bases short and J 8 bases short, with 20 bases between. The CDR3 runs 16 residues. This CDR3 is CASSGRGGTTAEKLFF. The CDR3 DNA reads as TGTGCCAGCAGCGGCCGGGGGGGGACGACTGCGGAAAAACTGTTTTTT.

V gene TRBV2 combines with J gene TRBJ2-7; 8 nucleotides agree with TRBD1. V shed 8 bases and J 2 bases; nucleotides not matched to a gene: 2. CDR3 size: 12 residues. The germline CDR1 and CDR2 sequences are SNHLY and FYNNEI. CDR3 sequence: CASGQGPYEQYF. DNA of the CDR3: TGTGCCAGCGGACAGGGCCCCTACGAGCAGTACTTC.

This sequence joins TRBV28 and TRBJ2-2, with 9 nucleotides matching TRBD1. CDR3 length: 15 residues. CDR1 MDHEN and CDR2 SYDVKM come from the germline V gene. V was clipped by 10 bases and J by 5 bases; unmatched bases: 11. In DNA form, the CDR3 reads TGTGCCACCAAAACAGGGGGCCGGTCTACCGGGGAGCTGTTTTTT. It yields the protein CATKTGGRSTGELFF.